This T cell receptor (beta chain) emerged from a study of blood T cells in healthy people across ages (dated by TCRdb to the mid-2010s). Study-wide context: In model experiments, template switching captured about one uniquely barcoded TCR beta cDNA molecule for every two T cells. Age-related changes in TCR beta repertoire diversity were measured in the study by deep sequencing normalized with unique cDNA molecular identifiers. Donors were grouped into four age groups: young (average approximately 16 years), middle-aged (39), aged (roughly 62) and long-lived (roughly 80). The study analyzed two additional independent replicas of 1 million unique cDNA reads from the same blood draw for two donors, one aged 18 to 30 and one aged 80 or older. Findings and caveats that apply to the study as a whole: Observed TCR beta diversity per million T cells fell roughly linearly with age, and a significant reduction was already apparent by age around 40. Because the CMV infection status of the donors was unknown, age-related changes in expanded clonotypes may potentially have been confounded. Since profiling was done on bulk unsorted PBMCs, naive and antigen-experienced compartments could not be conclusively compared. A strong correlation was found between observed TCR beta diversity and the percentage of naive T cells measured by flow cytometry. Estimates of total diversity from one million sequenced T cells were regarded as lower bounds and underestimates. Compared with the aged group, more naive CD4+ T cells, fewer expanded clones and increased TCR diversity were shown by the long-lived group, suggesting age selection.

The donors were under 40 Caucasian individuals from Russia, aged about 6 to 95 years, who were systemically healthy. Roughly 10 milliliters of peripheral blood were drawn from each donor into EDTA-treated Vacutainer tubes. Ficoll-Paque density-gradient centrifugation was used to isolate PBMCs, with at least 6 million per sample. Total RNA, at least 5 micrograms per sample, was extracted from PBMCs with Trizol reagent. For every donor, flow cytometry on a PBMC aliquot measured the percentage of naive CD45RAhigh/CD27high T cells. Sequences MDHEN (CDR1) and SYDVKM (CDR2) are obtained from the germline V gene. Between the V and J ends, shortened by 3 bases and 6 bases respectively, the junction contains 6 bases. The CDR3 sequence holds 12 residues, the cysteine and phenylalanine included. Only the CDR3 DNA stays, 36 bases, in frame from base 1. For this clonotype: The antigen this receptor binds is unknown. It has no much larger one-base neighbor in the sample; base qualities were not kept.

Receptor amplification or capture employed 5' RACE. Sequencing was performed on an Illumina HiSeq 2500. The second PCR ran for about 6 to 11 cycles and used a J-beta primer mix along with a sample-barcoded 5' primer. A template-switch 5' adaptor carrying 12 random nucleotides introduced a unique molecular identifier onto each TCR beta cDNA molecule. Each sample yielded at least 2.5 million CDR3-containing paired-end reads. The Mint cDNA synthesis kit, primed by a TRBC-specific oligonucleotide, was used to synthesize first-strand cDNA from all RNA. Following uracil-DNA glycosylase treatment, a first 18-cycle PCR with universal primers M1SS and BC2_uni_R was performed on all cDNA. Concerning the study's data processing: Normalization of each sample was performed by random selection of 1 million high-quality reads, each carrying a distinct molecular identifier. Instead of being binned into consensus sequences, reads that shared molecular identifiers were thrown out. CDR3 identification, clonotype clustering and error correction used MiTCR with a Q25 quality threshold and the strictest error-elimination algorithm. A nonparametric unseen species model with Euler transformation was used to estimate lower-bound total TCR beta diversity. The raw public data were reprocessed by TCRdb itself: fastp quality trimming at Q25, MiXCR clonotype calling, in-frame beta chains only. Rows are unified per CDR3 protein, each entry keeping the most common DNA and genes. The V and J calls shown here were made by TCRdb, not taken from the authors' results. Across this sample there are under 700,000 distinct CDR3 sequences, with 24% seen only once. In total, the top ten clones hold 7.5% to 9% of the sample.

This same sample was also part of a study on T cells of mothers and their children. The other study reports the following: The donors were nine systemically healthy Caucasian individuals, made up of three mothers and their six children. cDNA synthesis used all of the extracted RNA, with approximately 1.4 ug of RNA in each 15 ul reaction. Sample barcodes and 2-4 random nucleotides were added via the M1S primer in the second PCR. More than 8 million TCR beta CDR3 reads were obtained from each mother, and some 3 million reads were obtained from each child. Thymic selection similarly shapes TCR recombination output in related and unrelated pairs, with minor effect from inherited differences. Normalized repertoire overlap in related mother-child pairs was always slightly higher than in unrelated mother-child pairs, but the difference was never significant. With a sensitivity of approximately 100 clones per million clonotypes, no persistent microchimeric T cell clones were detected. Deep NGS was used in the study to compare the TCR beta repertoires of mothers and children and to look for features that separate related mother-child pairs from unrelated individuals. The mean age was around 40 +/- 4 years for the mothers and about 10 +/- 4 years for the children. After adapter ligation was performed with NEBNext reagents, the libraries were sequenced on an Illumina HiSeq 2000 with 100+100 nt paired-end reads. To prevent cross-contamination, the mother and child libraries were prepared one month apart and sequenced in separate runs. For each donor, somewhere between roughly 500,000 and 2,100,000 distinct TCR beta clonotypes were identified. Naive TCR beta clonotypes were estimated from low-frequency clonotypes matched to each donor's FACS-determined naive share, without sorting.

The sequence derives from a boy between 10 and 17 years old in good health. The chain employs TRBV28 and TRBJ1-5, with the identity of the D gene unclear. The sample taken for sequencing was blood. The DNA sequence is as follows: TGTGCCAGCAGTTTTCTCTTTCAGCCCCAGCATTTT. This sequence encodes CASSFLFQPQHF.